This paragraph covers one T cell receptor (beta chain) sequence. Its antigen is unidentified. This record comes from a study of T cell responses to AZD1222 COVID-19 vaccine. Study-wide background: Analyses pooled second doses at about 4 or about 12 weeks.

Overall study findings and caveats: Donors, mostly white British, included more females; clonal diversity was possibly underestimated. Elevations in Spike-specific TCR breadth and depth followed administration of two AZD1222 doses. With dominance at 160-218 and 743-854, vaccine-associated CD4 TCRs spanned spike.

Libraries were prepared by immunoSEQ multiplex PCR; TCRdb keeps only in-frame clonotypes and omits some of them. The table includes some 90,000 clones, about 86% detected once. The receptor comes from an adult in good health. Material: peripheral blood, obtained on day 0 of AZD1222 vaccination.

The CDR3 DNA reads as TGTGCCAGCTCTCCCATGACGGCGGGGGCGAACTATGGCTACACCTTC. Translated, it gives CASSPMTAGANYGYTF. The gene calls are TRBV18 and TRBJ1-2; possible D gene TRBD1, 6 bases. Per germline, CDR1 KGHSH and CDR2 LQKENI. CDR3 length: 16 residues. The V end was cut by 6 bases, the J end by 2 bases, with 19 bases between. Based on the CDR3 plus reference TRBV18 and TRBJ1-2, the full variable domain is NAGVMQNPRHLVRRRGQEARLRCSPMKGHSHVYWYRQLPEEGLKFMVYLQKENIIDESGMPKERFSAEFPKEGPSILRIQQVVRGDSAAYFCASSPMTAGANYGYTFGSGTRLTVV.